This T cell receptor (beta chain) was identified in a study of beta chain features in type 1 diabetes. Study-wide points: Cells that show high TCR expression could be over-represented by cDNA sequencing. In every one of the four CD4+ subsets, TCRB CDR3s were moderately but significantly shorter in Type 1 diabetes patients.

cDNA synthesis used the whole RNA isolate, giving expressed TCRB sequences. Some clones are missing from TCRdb's copy, which holds only in-frame ones; the method was immunoSEQ multiplex PCR. This table has around 650,000 clones, roughly an eighth appearing once. One heparinised draw, averaging roughly 110 mL, was taken per donor. Sorting of CD4+ naive, central memory, regulatory and stem cell-like memory cells was performed via CD45RO/CCR7/CD25/CD127/CD95/CD27. CDR1 and CDR2 from the germline V gene are SQVTM and ANQGSEA. The CDR3 length is 14 residues. With V trimmed by 3 bases and J by 1 base, 3 bases remained unmatched. This clone was observed a handful of times. The antigen remains unidentified.

The rearrangement joins TRBV29-1 to TRBJ1-1, with TRBD1 matching over 9 bases. The sample was naive CD4+ T cells from blood. This clonotype originated in a man aged 30 to 45 with type 1 diabetes. The CDR3 reads CSVDMGQGNTEAFF. The CDR3 DNA follows: TGCAGCGTTGACATGGGACAGGGGAACACTGAAGCTTTCTTT.